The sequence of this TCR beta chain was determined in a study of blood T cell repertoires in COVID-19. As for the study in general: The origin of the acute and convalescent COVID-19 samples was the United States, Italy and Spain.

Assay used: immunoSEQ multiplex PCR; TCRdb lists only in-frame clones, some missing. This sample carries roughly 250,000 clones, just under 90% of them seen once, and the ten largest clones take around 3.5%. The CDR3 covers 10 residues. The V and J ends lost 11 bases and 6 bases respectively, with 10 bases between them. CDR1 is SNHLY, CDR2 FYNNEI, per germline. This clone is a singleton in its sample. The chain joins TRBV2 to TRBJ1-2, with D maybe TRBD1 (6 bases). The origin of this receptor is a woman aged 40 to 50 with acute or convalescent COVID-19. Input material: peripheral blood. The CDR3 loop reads CAYYRDGYTF. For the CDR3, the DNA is TGTGCCTACTACAGGGATGGCTACACCTTC.